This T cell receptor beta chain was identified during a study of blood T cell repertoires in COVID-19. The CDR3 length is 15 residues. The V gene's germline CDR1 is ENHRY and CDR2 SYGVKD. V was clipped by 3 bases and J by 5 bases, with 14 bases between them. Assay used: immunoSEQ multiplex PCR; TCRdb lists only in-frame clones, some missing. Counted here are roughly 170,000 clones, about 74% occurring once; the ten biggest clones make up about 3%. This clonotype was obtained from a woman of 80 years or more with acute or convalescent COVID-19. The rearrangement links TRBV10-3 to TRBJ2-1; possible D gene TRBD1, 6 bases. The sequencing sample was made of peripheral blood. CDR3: CAISEGGSKDNEQFF. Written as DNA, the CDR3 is TGTGCCATCAGTGAAGGGGGATCCAAGGACAATGAGCAGTTCTTC.